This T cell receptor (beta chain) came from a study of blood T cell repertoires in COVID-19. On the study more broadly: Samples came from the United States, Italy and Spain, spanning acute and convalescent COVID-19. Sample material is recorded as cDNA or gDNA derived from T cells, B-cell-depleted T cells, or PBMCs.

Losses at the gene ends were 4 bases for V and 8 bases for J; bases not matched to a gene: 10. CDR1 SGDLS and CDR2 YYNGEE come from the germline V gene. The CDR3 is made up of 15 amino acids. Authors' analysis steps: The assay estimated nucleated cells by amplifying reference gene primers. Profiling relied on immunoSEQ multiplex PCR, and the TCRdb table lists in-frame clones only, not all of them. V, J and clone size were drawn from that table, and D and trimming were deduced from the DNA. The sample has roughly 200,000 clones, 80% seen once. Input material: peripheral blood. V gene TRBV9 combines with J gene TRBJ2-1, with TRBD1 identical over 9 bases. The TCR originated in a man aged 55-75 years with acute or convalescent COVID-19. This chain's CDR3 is CASSPFGQGSYEQFF. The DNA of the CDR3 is TGTGCCAGCAGCCCCTTCGGACAGGGGTCCTATGAGCAGTTCTTC.